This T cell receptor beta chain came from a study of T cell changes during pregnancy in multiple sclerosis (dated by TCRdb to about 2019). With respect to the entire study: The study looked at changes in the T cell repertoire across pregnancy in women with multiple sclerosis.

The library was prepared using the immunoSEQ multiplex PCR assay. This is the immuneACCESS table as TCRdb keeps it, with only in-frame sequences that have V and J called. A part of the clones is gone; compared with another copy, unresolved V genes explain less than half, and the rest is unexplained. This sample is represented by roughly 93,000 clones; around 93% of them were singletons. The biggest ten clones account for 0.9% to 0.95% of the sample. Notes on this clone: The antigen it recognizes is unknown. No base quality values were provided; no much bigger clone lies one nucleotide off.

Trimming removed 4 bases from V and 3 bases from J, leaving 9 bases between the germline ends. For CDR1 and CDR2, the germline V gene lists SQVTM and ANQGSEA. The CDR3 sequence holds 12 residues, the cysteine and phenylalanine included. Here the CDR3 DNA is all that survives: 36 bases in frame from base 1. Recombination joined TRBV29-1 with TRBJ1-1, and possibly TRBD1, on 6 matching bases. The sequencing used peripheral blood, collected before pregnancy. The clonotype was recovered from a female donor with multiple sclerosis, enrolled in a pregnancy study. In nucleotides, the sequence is TGCAGCGTTGGGACAGCCTACACTGAAGCTTTCTTT. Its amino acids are CSVGTAYTEAFF. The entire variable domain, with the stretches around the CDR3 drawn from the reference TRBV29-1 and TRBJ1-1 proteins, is SAVISQKPSRDICQRGTSLTIQCQVDSQVTMMFWYRQQPGQSLTLIATANQGSEATYESGFVIDKFPISRPNLTFSTLTVSNMSPEDSSIYLCSVGTAYTEAFFGQGTRLTVV.